Below, 19 T cell receptor beta chains from the same sample are listed, as sequenced in a study of T cells in Graves' hyperthyroidism and ophthalmopathy. Researchers amplified the TCR beta CDR3 regions from RNA transcripts. The HTBI primer set drove a first-round RT-PCR of the TCR CDR3. Via MiXCR, TCRdb re-called the multiplex PCR reads, giving one row per CDR3 protein. The sample contains some 570,000 distinct CDR3 sequences, approximately 15% of which appear only once. The sequenced material came from blood. The source of these receptors is a woman in her late teens or twenties with Graves' ophthalmopathy.

The rearrangement uses TRBV11-3 and TRBJ2-1, with TRBD2 identical over 7 bases. Trimming took 4 bases from V and 5 from J; bases not matched to a gene: 8. The germline V gene encodes CDR1 SGHNT and CDR2 YENEEA. The CDR3 loop spans 15 amino acids. CDR3 sequence (DNA): TGTGCCAGCAGCTCAGCGGGGCCCATAGACAATGAGCAGTTCTTC. As protein: CASSSAGPIDNEQFF. Using reference TRBV11-3 and TRBJ2-1 for the parts outside the CDR3, the full variable domain is EAGVVQSPRYKIIEKKQPVAFWCNPISGHNTLYWYLQNLGQGPELLIRYENEEAVDDSQLPKDRFSAERLKGVDSTLKIQPAELGDSAVYLCASSSAGPIDNEQFFGPGTRLTVL.

V gene TRBV19 combines with J gene TRBJ2-7, with 10 bases aligning to TRBD1. The CDR3 is 14 amino acids. V trimming: 6 bases; J trimming: 2 bases; junction bases outside the gene matches: 4. Germline assignment: CDR1 LNHDA and CDR2 SQIVND (reference sequence). CDR3 sequence reads: CASRPGTGAYEQYF. CDR3 coding DNA: TGTGCCAGTAGACCCGGGACAGGGGCCTACGAGCAGTACTTC.

The gene calls are TRBV20-1 and TRBJ2-4; maybe TRBD1 (6 bases). The CDR3 contains 12 residues. From germline, CDR1 is DFQATT and CDR2 SNEGSKA (reference sequence). Trimming shortened V by 3 bases and J by 5 bases, and 8 bases separated the two germline ends. This CDR3 reads CSARTGENIQYF. As DNA, the CDR3 is TGCAGTGCTAGGACAGGAGAAAACATTCAGTACTTC.

The genes are TRBV5-5 and TRBJ2-2, with 8 bases matching TRBD2. The J segment lost 4 bases and the V segment lost 4 bases, leaving 9 bases of the junction unmatched. Per the germline V gene, CDR1 is SGHKS and CDR2 is YYEKEE (reference sequence). The CDR3 has 16 residues. CDR3 sequence reads: CASSLGAGGSTGELFF. As DNA, the CDR3 is TGTGCCAGCAGCCTCGGGGCGGGAGGAAGCACCGGGGAGCTGTTTTTT.

This clonotype was seen ten or more times. V and J are TRBV24-1 and TRBJ2-7; no definite D call. CDR3 length: 14 amino acids. Germline V gene lookup returns CDR1 KGHDR and CDR2 SFDVKD. Trimming removed 4 bases at V and 0 bases at J, with 9 bases between. The CDR3 is CATSDTRSSYEQYF. The CDR3 DNA reads TGTGCCACCAGTGACACCAGGAGCTCCTACGAGCAGTACTTC.

This clonotype was found many times. The V and J genes are TRBV6-2 or TRBV6-3 and TRBJ2-1, with 8 bases that match TRBD2. The germline V gene has CDR1 MNHEY and CDR2 SVGEGT. This CDR3 contains 16 residues. The J segment lost 5 bases and the V segment lost 0 bases, leaving 6 bases of the junction unmatched. DNA for the CDR3: TGTGCCAGCAGTTACTCCAGCGGGAGTGCGAACAATGAGCAGTTCTTC. Protein: CASSYSSGSANNEQFF.

The table lists this clonotype with many counts. The chain joins TRBV5-1 to TRBJ2-1; possibly TRBD1 or TRBD2 for D (6 bases each). The CDR3 is 15 amino acids. Between the trimmed V and J ends, which lost 4 bases and 4 bases, there was a span of 15 bases. Germline CDR1 and CDR2: SGHRS and YFSETQ. In nucleotides, the CDR3 is TGCGCCAGCAGCAACAGGGAGGACGGATACAATGAGCAGTTCTTC. Translated, it gives CASSNREDGYNEQFF.

Comments on this clonotype: One junction end does not reproduce the germline sequence, and a read error may be involved. The V call is TRBV7-2, the J call TRBJ1-4; D not resolved. Per germline, CDR1 SGHTA and CDR2 FQGNSA. The CDR3 is made up of 13 amino acids. CDR3 residues: CSSSLRGNEKLFF. The CDR3 DNA reads TGTTCCAGCAGCCTACGGGGTAATGAAAAACTGTTTTTT.

In this sample, this clonotype turned up many times. V usage is TRBV7-2 and J usage is TRBJ2-1; 8 bases align to TRBD1. J lost 2 bases, V lost 1 base, and 4 bases had no gene match. The CDR3 runs to 16 residues. From germline, CDR1 is SGHTA and CDR2 FQGNSA. Written as DNA, the CDR3 is TGTGCCAGCAGCTTAGGGACAGGGTTTACCTACAATGAGCAGTTCTTC. It specifies CASSLGTGFTYNEQFF.

In its sample, this clonotype was seen many times. The chain links TRBV6-1 to TRBJ2-1; 8 bases align to TRBD2. Trimming cost V 10 bases and J 5 bases; bases outside gene matches: 4. The CDR3 covers 12 residues. Germline CDR1 and CDR2: MNHNS and SASEGT. This CDR3 reads CATGAGDNEQFF. The CDR3 DNA follows: TGTGCCACCGGAGCGGGAGACAATGAGCAGTTCTTC.

By share, this clonotype counts as medium-sized. The CDR3 reads CASTGLAGVYEQYF. The CDR3, as DNA: TGTGCCAGCACCGGACTAGCGGGAGTCTACGAGCAGTACTTC. The chain recombines TRBV2 with TRBJ2-7; 13 bases are a match to TRBD2. The CDR3 is made up of 14 amino acids. V gave up 7 bases and J gave up 3 bases; unmatched junction bases: 3. CDR1 is SNHLY, CDR2 FYNNEI, per germline.

The chain combines TRBV6-2 or TRBV6-3 with TRBJ2-1, with D hard to call. V lost 4 bases to trimming and J lost 2 bases, with 6 bases between them. Germline CDR1 MNHEY, CDR2 SVGEGT. The length of the CDR3 is 13 residues. CDR3 sequence reads: CASSWDPYNEQFF. In DNA, the CDR3 is TGTGCCAGCAGTTGGGATCCCTACAATGAGCAGTTCTTC.

This clonotype was counted ten times or more. This chain links TRBV10-3 with TRBJ2-1; 7 bases match TRBD2. This CDR3 contains 14 residues. The trim removed 7 bases at V and 3 bases at J, leaving 6 bases unmatched. Germline values: CDR1 ENHRY, CDR2 SYGVKD. The CDR3 bases are TGTGCCATCAAAGGAGCGGGGAACTACAATGAGCAGTTCTTC. Protein product: CAIKGAGNYNEQFF.

This clonotype was detected ten times or more. This rearrangement joins TRBV6-1 to TRBJ2-7; 7 bases are shared with TRBD1. From germline, CDR1 is MNHNS and CDR2 SASEGT. With 6 bases clipped from V and 2 bases from J, the junction kept 7 bases outside the gene matches. This CDR3 contains 14 residues. The CDR3 loop reads CASSSTGNAYEQYF. As DNA, the CDR3 is TGTGCCAGCAGCTCGACAGGGAATGCCTACGAGCAGTACTTC.

This clonotype has at least ten counts. The V gene is TRBV27, the J gene TRBJ2-1; 8 bases line up with TRBD2. Germline values: CDR1 MNHEY, CDR2 SMNVEV (reference sequence). CDR3 length: 16 residues. The V gene end was trimmed by 4 bases and the J gene end by 5 bases; junction bases not matched to a gene: 10. The CDR3 here is CASSSLSGTQNNEQFF. The DNA for the CDR3 is TGTGCCAGCAGTTCTCTTAGCGGGACCCAAAACAATGAGCAGTTCTTC.

This clonotype has a handful of counts. The chain recombines TRBV29-1 with TRBJ1-1; D ambiguous. The V end was cut by 6 bases, the J end by 3 bases, with 8 bases between. This CDR3 spans 11 amino acids. Per germline, CDR1 SQVTM and CDR2 ANQGSEA. CDR3 coding DNA: TGCAGCGTGGCGGTGGACACTGAAGCTTTCTTT. Protein: CSVAVDTEAFF.

The gene calls are TRBV4-1 and TRBJ1-2; no reliable D call. The germline CDR1 and CDR2 sequences are MGHRA and YSYEKL. The V end was cut by 0 bases, the J end by 2 bases, with 10 bases between. The CDR3 covers 15 residues. The CDR3 is CASSQDVQENYGYTF. The CDR3 DNA reads as TGCGCCAGCAGCCAAGATGTGCAGGAGAACTATGGCTACACCTTC.

This clonotype showed up many times. The V and J genes are TRBV24-1 and TRBJ2-5, with D possibly matching TRBD1 (5 bases). Germline CDR1 KGHDR, CDR2 SFDVKD. V was pared by 1 base and J by 4 bases, with 9 bases between. This CDR3 contains 14 residues. The CDR3 loop reads CATSDFTQGETQYF. CDR3 nucleotide sequence: TGTGCCACCAGTGATTTTACGCAGGGAGAGACCCAGTACTTC.

This clonotype appeared many times. The chain uses TRBV6-2 or TRBV6-3 and TRBJ2-1; D is uncertain. V lost 7 bases and J 8 bases, leaving 12 bases between the germline ends. The CDR3 is 12 amino acids. Germline loops: CDR1 MNHEY, CDR2 SVGEGT. The CDR3 sequence is CASMATWDEQFF. The CDR3 bases are TGTGCCAGCATGGCTACTTGGGATGAGCAGTTCTTC.